Sequencing of this T cell receptor (beta chain) was carried out in a study of blood T cells in healthy people across ages. General study results and limits: Per million T cells, TCR beta diversity dropped about linearly as age rose. TCR beta diversity correlated strongly with naive T cell percentage. Naive CD4+ cell counts and diversity both ran higher in long-lived than in aged donors.

CDR3 length equals 14 residues. CDR1 and CDR2 from the germline V gene are ENHRY and SYGVKD. Caucasian individuals from Russia who were healthy and aged about 6 to 90 acted as donors. To note about this clonotype: The antigen is undetermined. Germline is not matched at one junction end, which may reflect a read error.

A J-beta primer mix and a sample-barcoded 5' primer were used in a second PCR of roughly 6 to 11 cycles. In TCRdb, the 5' RACE reads were re-called with MiXCR into one record per CDR3 protein. Here the sample spans under 800,000 distinct CDR3 sequences, approximately 43% being singletons. The sample was blood. The sequence was collected from a woman aged 60 to 75 in good health. This chain connects TRBV10-3 to TRBJ1-1; D might be TRBD1 (5 bases). CDR3 in DNA: TGTGCCATCAGTGAGTTGGAGGGGAATACTGAAGTTTTCTTT. This codes for CAISELEGNTEVFF.